The source of this TCR beta chain is a study of T cell changes during pregnancy in multiple sclerosis. The protocol was immunoSEQ multiplex PCR, while the TCRdb copy is restricted to in-frame clones and leaves out a portion. Here the sample spans about 110,000 clones, more than 85% being singletons. This sequence was found in a female donor with multiple sclerosis, enrolled in a pregnancy study. This sample comprised peripheral blood, obtained after pregnancy.

For the CDR3, the DNA is TGTGCCAGTACCCGGGACAGGGGGAACTATGGCTACACCTTC. Translation: CASTRDRGNYGYTF. The chain combines TRBV19 with TRBJ1-2, with 11 bases aligning to TRBD1. V gave up 7 bases and J gave up 2 bases; unmatched junction bases: 3. The CDR3 totals 14 residues. Germline values: CDR1 LNHDA, CDR2 SQIVND (reference sequence).